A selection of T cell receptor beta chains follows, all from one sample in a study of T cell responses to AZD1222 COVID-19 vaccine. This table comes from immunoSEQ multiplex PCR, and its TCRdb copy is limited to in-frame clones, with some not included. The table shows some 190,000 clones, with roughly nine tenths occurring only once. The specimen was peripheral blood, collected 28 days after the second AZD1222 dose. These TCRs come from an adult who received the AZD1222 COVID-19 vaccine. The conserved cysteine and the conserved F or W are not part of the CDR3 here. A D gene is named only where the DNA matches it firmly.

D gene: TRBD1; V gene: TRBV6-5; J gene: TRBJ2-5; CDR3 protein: ASSRTGDTETQY
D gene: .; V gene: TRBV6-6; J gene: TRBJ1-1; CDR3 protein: ASSPSINRRMNTEAF
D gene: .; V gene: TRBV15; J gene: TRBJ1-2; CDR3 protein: ATSSRPEGDGYT
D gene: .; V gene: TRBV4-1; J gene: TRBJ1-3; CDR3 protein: ASSQDTKSSGNTIY
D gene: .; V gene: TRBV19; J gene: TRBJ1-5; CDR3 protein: ASRPSNQPQH
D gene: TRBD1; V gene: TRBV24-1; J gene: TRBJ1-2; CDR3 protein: ATSDPGTGGYT
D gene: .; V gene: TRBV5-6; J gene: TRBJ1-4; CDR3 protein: ASSSTGYGKLF
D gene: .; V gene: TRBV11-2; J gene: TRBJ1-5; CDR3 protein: ASSFSGRSNQPQH
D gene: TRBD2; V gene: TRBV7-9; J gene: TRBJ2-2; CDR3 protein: ASSPRTSGRAGELF
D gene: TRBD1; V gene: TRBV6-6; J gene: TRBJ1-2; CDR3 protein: ASSTQGARIYGYT
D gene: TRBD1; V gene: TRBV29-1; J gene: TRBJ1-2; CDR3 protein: SVEDRGMLYT
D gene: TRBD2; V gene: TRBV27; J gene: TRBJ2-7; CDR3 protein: ASSPLAATYEQY
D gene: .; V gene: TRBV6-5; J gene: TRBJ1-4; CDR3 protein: ASSNRYRNEKLF
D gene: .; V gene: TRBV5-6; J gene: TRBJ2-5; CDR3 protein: ASSLRDPGETQY
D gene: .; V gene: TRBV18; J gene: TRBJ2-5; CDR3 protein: ASSLNQGMGETQY
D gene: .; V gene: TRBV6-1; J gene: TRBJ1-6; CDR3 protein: ASSNPQGQDSPLH
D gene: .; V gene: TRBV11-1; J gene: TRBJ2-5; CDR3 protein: ASSLRLARHQETQY
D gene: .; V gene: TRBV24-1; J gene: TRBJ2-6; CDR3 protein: ATSSSGANVLT
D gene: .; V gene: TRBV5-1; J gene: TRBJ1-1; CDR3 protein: ASSLAGQNTEAF
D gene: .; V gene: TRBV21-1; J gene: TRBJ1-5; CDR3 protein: ASTTLVNDNQPQH
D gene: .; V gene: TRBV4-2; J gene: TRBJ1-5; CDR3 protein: ASSQAGTGGFDNQPQH
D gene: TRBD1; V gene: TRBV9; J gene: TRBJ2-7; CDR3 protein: ASSRIATGDPYEQY
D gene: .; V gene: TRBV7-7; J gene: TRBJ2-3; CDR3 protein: ASSLGGPDTQY
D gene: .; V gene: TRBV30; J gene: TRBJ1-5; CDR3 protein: AWSVSRGNQPQH
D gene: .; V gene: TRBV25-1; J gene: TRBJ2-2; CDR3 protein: ASSESPPDSLRTGELF
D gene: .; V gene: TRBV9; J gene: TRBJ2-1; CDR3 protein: ASSPRGFSYNEQF
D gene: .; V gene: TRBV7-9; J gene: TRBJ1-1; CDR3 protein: ASSWGQNTEAF
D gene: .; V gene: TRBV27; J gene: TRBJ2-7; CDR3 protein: ASRGEGGQY
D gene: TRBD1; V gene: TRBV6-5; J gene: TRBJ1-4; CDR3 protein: ASSRGGADEKLF
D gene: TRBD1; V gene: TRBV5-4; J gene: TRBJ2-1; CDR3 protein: ASSKTQTGGEQF
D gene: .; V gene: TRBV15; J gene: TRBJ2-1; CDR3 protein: ATSRESGDNEQF
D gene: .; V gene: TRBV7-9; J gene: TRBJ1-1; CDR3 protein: ASSLGAGILEAF
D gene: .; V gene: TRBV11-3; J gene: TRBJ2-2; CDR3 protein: ASNSDSGGELF
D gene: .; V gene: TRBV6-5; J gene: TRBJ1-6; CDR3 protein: ASSKGSPGALH
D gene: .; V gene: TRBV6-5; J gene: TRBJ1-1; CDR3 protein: ASRATENTEAF
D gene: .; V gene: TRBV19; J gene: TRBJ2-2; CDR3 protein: ASSHRDTPSGELF
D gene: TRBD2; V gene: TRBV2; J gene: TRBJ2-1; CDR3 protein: ASSPMGLAGYNEQF
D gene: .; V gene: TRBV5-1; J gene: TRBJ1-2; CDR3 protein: ASSLVPVYGYT